Listed below are T cell receptor beta chains from one sample, sequenced in a study of PD-L1 blockade in urothelial cancer. Using immunoSEQ multiplex PCR, the repertoire was profiled, and TCRdb retains in-frame clones only, with some absent. The table shows 25,000 to 35,000 clones, with 84% occurring only once. Sequencing used PBMCs, obtained around atezolizumab (anti-PD-L1) treatment. These receptors originate from a man aged 65-85 years with urothelial cancer. Both conserved end residues are part of each CDR3. A D gene is named only where the DNA matches it firmly. Size is stated for part of the rows, as once, few or many counts, or as a class when the clone is expanded.

size: NA
D: NA
V: TRBV14
J: TRBJ1-1
DNA: TGTGCCAGCAGCCAACGAGTAACAGGAGACACTGAAGCTTTCTTT
CDR3: CASSQRVTGDTEAFF

size: NA
D: TRBD1
V: TRBV7-2
J: TRBJ2-7
DNA: TGTGCCAGCAGCGCCCGTCGACAGGGTTTGAGCGAGCAGTACTTC
CDR3: CASSARRQGLSEQYF

size: NA
D: TRBD2
V: TRBV2
J: TRBJ2-1
DNA: TGTGCCAGCAGTGATAGCGGGAGAACTATCTACAATGAGCAGTTCTTC
CDR3: CASSDSGRTIYNEQFF

size: NA
D: TRBD2
V: TRBV9
J: TRBJ2-5
DNA: TGTGCCAGCAGCCCTCGAGCGGGGGGGCCTTCAGAGACCCAGTACTTC
CDR3: CASSPRAGGPSETQYF

size: few
D: TRBD1
V: TRBV7-8
J: TRBJ2-5
DNA: TGTGCCAGCAGCTCGCCATTAGGACAGGGAAGCCAAGAGACCCAGTACTTC
CDR3: CASSSPLGQGSQETQYF

size: NA
D: NA
V: TRBV5-6
J: TRBJ2-3
DNA: TGTGCCAGCAGCTTGGGGGGGGTTGCCACAGATACGCAGTATTTT
CDR3: CASSLGGVATDTQYF

size: NA
D: NA
V: TRBV2
J: TRBJ2-5
DNA: TGTGCCAGCAGTGAAGAAAGGCTACAGGGCCAAGAGACCCAGTACTTC
CDR3: CASSEERLQGQETQYF

size: once
D: TRBD1
V: TRBV18
J: TRBJ1-1
DNA: TGTGCCAGCTCACCACCGAAAACAGGGGGTTTGACTGAAGCTTTCTTT
CDR3: CASSPPKTGGLTEAFF

size: NA
D: TRBD1
V: TRBV18
J: TRBJ2-7
DNA: TGTGCCAGCTCACCAACCCCTTCAACAGGGGGCACCGAGCAGTACTTC
CDR3: CASSPTPSTGGTEQYF

size: NA
D: NA
V: TRBV7-8
J: TRBJ2-7
DNA: TGTGCCAGCAGCTCTGACTTCTACGAGCAGTACTTC
CDR3: CASSSDFYEQYF

size: few
D: TRBD1
V: TRBV6-1
J: TRBJ1-5
DNA: TGTGCCAGCACCGGGACAGGGGGAGGCAATCAGCCCCAGCATTTT
CDR3: CASTGTGGGNQPQHF

size: NA
D: TRBD2
V: TRBV2
J: TRBJ2-3
DNA: TGTGCCAGCAGGGGGGGGACTAGCGGTCTCTCCACAGATACGCAGTATTTT
CDR3: CASRGGTSGLSTDTQYF

size: NA
D: TRBD1
V: TRBV2
J: TRBJ1-4
DNA: TGTGCCAGCAGTGAATGGGGACAGAAGCTAGAGAACGAAAAACTGTTTTTT
CDR3: CASSEWGQKLENEKLFF

size: NA
D: NA
V: TRBV6-1
J: TRBJ1-1
DNA: TGTGCCAGCAGTGAAAACAGGGCGGACACTGAAGCTTTCTTT
CDR3: CASSENRADTEAFF

size: NA
D: NA
V: TRBV6-1
J: TRBJ2-5
DNA: TGTGCCAGCACAGGGAAAGAGACCCAGTACTTC
CDR3: CASTGKETQYF

size: once
D: NA
V: TRBV4-2
J: TRBJ2-1
DNA: TGTGCCAGCAGCCCCGAGGCGGGGCTAACCTACAATGAGCAGTTCTTC
CDR3: CASSPEAGLTYNEQFF

size: NA
D: NA
V: TRBV29-1
J: TRBJ1-2
DNA: TGCAGCGTGTCCAGGGACTATGGCTACACCTTC
CDR3: CSVSRDYGYTF

size: once
D: NA
V: TRBV2
J: TRBJ1-1
DNA: TGTGCCAGCAGGCGTGGTCCCGGGGCTTTCTTT
CDR3: CASRRGPGAFF

size: NA
D: TRBD2
V: TRBV25-1
J: TRBJ2-1
DNA: TGTGCCAGCAGTGAAGCGGGGAGGGGCGGGTACAATGAGCAGTTCTTC
CDR3: CASSEAGRGGYNEQFF

size: NA
D: TRBD2
V: TRBV9
J: TRBJ2-1
DNA: TGTGCCAGCAGCGTATTGGGGGGGTACAATGAGCAGTTCTTC
CDR3: CASSVLGGYNEQFF